The 28 T cell receptor beta chains below were found in one sample sequenced in a study of blood T cell repertoires in COVID-19. Assay: immunoSEQ multiplex PCR; the TCRdb copy retains only in-frame clones and omits some. The table includes around 260,000 clones, around 82% detected once. The sample taken for sequencing was peripheral blood. The receptors stem from a woman between 45 and 60 years old who had recovered from COVID-19.

The gene calls are TRBV4-1 and TRBJ2-7, with a possible D match to TRBD1 (6 bases). The CDR3 has 14 amino acids. V was trimmed by 0 bases and J by 6 bases, leaving 12 bases between them. CDR1 and CDR2 (germline): MGHRA, YSYEKL. The CDR3, as DNA: TGCGCCAGCAGCCAAGAGAGGACAGTACTCGAGCAGTACTTC. Its protein is CASSQERTVLEQYF.

The chain joins TRBV7-3 to TRBJ2-1, with D hard to call. The V gene's germline CDR1 is SGHTA and CDR2 FQGTGA. Between the trimmed V and J ends, which lost 2 bases and 3 bases, there was a span of 11 bases. The CDR3 contains 15 residues. The CDR3 DNA reads as TGTGCCAGCAGCTTATACGACTCGCTCTACAATGAGCAGTTCTTC. This translates into CASSLYDSLYNEQFF.

The chain couples TRBV28 to TRBJ2-6; TRBD2 might be the D (6 bases). This CDR3 is built from 14 residues. The ends were cut back, 7 bases at V and 5 bases at J, with 12 bases in the middle. Germline values: CDR1 MDHEN, CDR2 SYDVKM. CDR3 residues: CASTSASRANVLTF. The CDR3 nucleotides are TGTGCCAGCACTAGCGCCAGTAGGGCCAACGTCCTGACTTTC.

The chain joins TRBV18 to TRBJ2-1; 15 positions match TRBD2. The CDR3 length is 19 residues. Germline assignment: CDR1 KGHSH and CDR2 LQKENI. J was trimmed by 4 bases and V by 4 bases; bases with no gene match: 11. The CDR3, as DNA: TGTGCCAGCTCACGGACTAGCGGGAGGGCCGGTAGGGAATACAATGAGCAGTTCTTC. It codes for CASSRTSGRAGREYNEQFF. The full variable domain, rest sourced from reference TRBV18 and TRBJ2-1, is NAGVMQNPRHLVRRRGQEARLRCSPMKGHSHVYWYRQLPEEGLKFMVYLQKENIIDESGMPKERFSAEFPKEGPSILRIQQVVRGDSAAYFCASSRTSGRAGREYNEQFFGPGTRLTVL.

The chain combines TRBV18 with TRBJ2-5, with TRBD2 matching 8 bases. The V gene's germline CDR1 is KGHSH and CDR2 LQKENI. J gave up 5 bases and V 3 bases, and 20 bases lay outside the gene matches. There are 19 residues in the CDR3. Here the CDR3 reads CASSPRLTAGVWSRETQYF. The CDR3 DNA reads as TGTGCCAGCTCACCCCGGCTCACAGCGGGAGTTTGGTCACGCGAGACCCAGTACTTC.

This chain joins TRBV24-1 and TRBJ2-1, with D possibly TRBD1 on 6 matching bases. Germline CDR1 reads KGHDR; CDR2 reads SFDVKD. The CDR3 is 14 residues long. The V end lost 8 bases, the J end lost 2 bases, and 12 bases lay between the germline ends. The CDR3 sequence is CATNTGPTYNEQFF. CDR3 nucleotides: TGTGCCACCAATACAGGGCCTACCTACAATGAGCAGTTCTTC.

This rearrangement joins TRBV19 to TRBJ1-1; D may be TRBD1 (6 bases). The CDR3 loop spans 12 amino acids. The germline gives CDR1 LNHDA, CDR2 SQIVND (reference sequence). V shed 1 base and J shed 7 bases, with 7 bases lying between them. In nucleotides, the CDR3 is TGTGCCAGTAGTATAGGGACAGATGAAGCTTTCTTT. Its translation: CASSIGTDEAFF.

This chain connects TRBV27 to TRBJ1-2; a possible D gene is TRBD1 (5 bases). V was pared by 7 bases and J by 2 bases, with 14 bases between. The V gene's germline CDR1 is MNHEY and CDR2 SMNVEV (reference sequence). The CDR3 is made up of 14 amino acids. Written as DNA, the CDR3 is TGTGCCAGCACTCGGGCGGCAGGGAACTATGGCTACACCTTC. Protein: CASTRAAGNYGYTF.

Only one count was recorded for this clone. The chain recombines TRBV19 with TRBJ2-7, with D possibly being TRBD1 (5 bases). V lost 0 bases, J lost 2 bases, and 11 bases lay in between. This CDR3 has 15 amino acids. Germline CDR1 reads LNHDA; CDR2 reads SQIVND (reference sequence). For the CDR3, the DNA is TGTGCCAGTAGTATAGATCCGAAGGGGACCTACGAGCAGTACTTC. Its protein is CASSIDPKGTYEQYF.

This chain joins TRBV15 and TRBJ1-3; no definite D call. Germline lookup yields CDR1 LNHNV and CDR2 YYDKDF (reference sequence). The CDR3 contains 16 residues. Trimming took 0 bases from V and 2 from J, leaving 11 bases between them. The CDR3 loop is CATSRENPTTGNTIYF. The CDR3 DNA is TGTGCCACCAGCAGAGAGAACCCCACAACTGGAAACACCATATATTTT.

The chain employs TRBV9 and TRBJ2-7, with 12 bases identical to TRBD2. CDR1 SGDLS and CDR2 YYNGEE come from the germline V gene. The CDR3 totals 15 residues. J gave up 2 bases and V 0 bases, and 0 bases lay outside the gene matches. The CDR3 is CASSVGLAGAYEQYF. The CDR3, as DNA: TGTGCCAGCAGCGTAGGACTAGCGGGGGCCTACGAGCAGTACTTC.

The chain links TRBV6-2 or TRBV6-3 to TRBJ2-3; the match to TRBD2 covers 11 bases. Germline CDR1 and CDR2: MNHEY and SVGEGT. V lost 2 bases to trimming and J lost 4 bases; unmatched junction nucleotides: 8. This CDR3 has 17 amino acids. CDR3 sequence reads: CASSYPGTSGTSDTQYF. In nucleotides, the CDR3 is TGTGCCAGCAGTTACCCGGGGACTAGCGGCACCTCAGATACGCAGTATTTT.

The V and J genes are TRBV4-3 and TRBJ1-2; 9 bases line up with TRBD1. The CDR3 loop spans 16 amino acids. The trim removed 0 bases at V and 2 bases at J, leaving 4 bases unmatched. Germline CDR1 is LGHNA and CDR2 is YSLEER. The CDR3 spells CASSQDPGQGNYGYTF. CDR3 bases: TGCGCCAGCAGCCAAGACCCGGGACAGGGAAACTATGGCTACACCTTC.

The genes are TRBV28 and TRBJ1-4; 7 bases are shared with TRBD1. The CDR3 covers 15 residues. V was clipped by 4 bases and J by 4 bases; unmatched bases: 6. Germline CDR1 and CDR2: MDHEN and SYDVKM. This chain's CDR3 is CASSYGDRHNEKLFF. Written as DNA, the CDR3 is TGTGCCAGCAGTTATGGGGACAGACATAATGAAAAACTGTTTTTT. Complete variable domain (other parts from reference TRBV28 and TRBJ1-4): DVKVTQSSRYLVKRTGEKVFLECVQDMDHENMFWYRQDPGLGLRLIYFSYDVKMKEKGDIPEGYSVSREKKERFSLILESASTNQTSMYLCASSYGDRHNEKLFFGSGTQLSVL.

The gene calls are TRBV18 and TRBJ2-5, with 12 nucleotides matching TRBD2. Trimming at V came to 0 bases and at J to 1 base, leaving 3 bases not matched to a gene. The germline CDR1 and CDR2 sequences are KGHSH and LQKENI. The CDR3 sequence is 17 residues long. CDR3 loop: CASSPPGLAGSQETQYF. The CDR3 nucleotides are TGTGCCAGCTCACCACCGGGACTAGCGGGTTCCCAAGAGACCCAGTACTTC.

The chain links TRBV7-2 to TRBJ2-3, with D perhaps matching TRBD1 (6 bases). CDR1 and CDR2 from the germline V gene are SGHTA and FQGNSA. CDR3 length: 14 residues. V lost 5 bases to trimming and J lost 3 bases, with 12 bases between them. CDR3 sequence: CASSPPGVTDTQYF. CDR3 bases: TGTGCCAGCAGCCCCCCAGGGGTGACAGATACGCAGTATTTT. The variable domain in full, completed from reference TRBV7-2 and TRBJ2-3, reads GAGVSQSPSNKVTEKGKDVELRCDPISGHTALYWYRQSLGQGLEFLIYFQGNSAPDKSGLPSDRFSAERTGGSVSTLTIQRTQQEDSAVYLCASSPPGVTDTQYFGPGTRLTVL.

The chain uses TRBV27 and TRBJ2-3, with TRBD1 matching 7 bases. The CDR3 runs 13 residues. Germline-derived CDR1 and CDR2 are MNHEY and SMNVEV (reference sequence). V dropped 5 bases and J dropped 5; count of bases not matched to a gene: 4. CDR3 residues: CASSATGLDTQYF. In DNA form, the CDR3 reads TGTGCCAGCAGTGCGACAGGGTTAGATACGCAGTATTTT.

The sample holds many counts of this clone. V gene TRBV19 combines with J gene TRBJ1-2, with TRBD1 identical over 11 bases. This CDR3 has 16 residues. Germline V lookup: CDR1 LNHDA, CDR2 SQIVND (reference sequence). V gave up 5 bases and J gave up 8 bases; unmatched junction bases: 13. CDR3 loop: CASSSGVGQGAGGYTF. The DNA of the CDR3 is TGTGCCAGTAGTTCTGGCGTCGGACAGGGGGCCGGAGGCTACACCTTC.

CDR3 amino acids: CAEGLPNNEQFF. As DNA, the CDR3 is TGTGCCGAGGGCCTCCCCAACAATGAGCAGTTCTTC. The gene calls are TRBV11-1 and TRBJ2-1, with D perhaps matching TRBD2 (5 bases). With 11 bases removed from V and 5 bases from J, the gap between germline ends came to 13 bases. This CDR3 is 12 amino acids long. Germline values: CDR1 SGHAT, CDR2 FQDESV (reference sequence).

This chain connects TRBV5-1 to TRBJ2-6, with D tentatively TRBD1 (5 bases). V was shortened by 0 bases and J by 0 bases, with 10 bases between the two germline ends. The length of the CDR3 is 17 residues. The germline CDR1 and CDR2 sequences are SGHRS and YFSETQ. The CDR3 coding sequence is TGCGCCAGCAGCTTGGGTATTAGGGGCTCTGGGGCCAACGTCCTGACTTTC. It is translated as CASSLGIRGSGANVLTF.

This chain joins TRBV28 and TRBJ1-2; D is ambiguous. Trimming removed 3 bases from V and 8 bases from J, with 19 bases in between. Germline assignment: CDR1 MDHEN and CDR2 SYDVKM. This CDR3 has 15 amino acids. CDR3 loop: CASSFPPGSRLGYTF. As DNA, the CDR3 is TGTGCCAGCAGTTTCCCCCCGGGGAGCCGGTTGGGCTACACCTTC.

The rearrangement links TRBV27 to TRBJ1-6; D call uncertain. This CDR3 comprises 16 residues. Germline assignment: CDR1 MNHEY and CDR2 SMNVEV (reference sequence). Trimming removed 4 bases from V and 1 base from J, with 11 bases in between. In DNA, the CDR3 is TGTGCCAGCAGTTCCCCAGCGAGGTCCTATAATTCACCCCTCCACTTT. Translation: CASSSPARSYNSPLHF.

The chain links TRBV27 to TRBJ2-7, with TRBD2 matching 11 bases. This CDR3 has 14 amino acids. Germline CDR1 MNHEY, CDR2 SMNVEV (reference sequence). V lost 4 bases and J lost 9; bases outside the gene matches: 8. The CDR3 reads CASSSTSGRRVQYF. The CDR3 DNA is TGTGCCAGCAGTTCAACTAGCGGGAGACGGGTGCAGTACTTC.

This clone was counted once. The rearrangement links TRBV5-5 to TRBJ2-7, with TRBD1 as a possible D gene (6 bases). Per the germline V gene, CDR1 is SGHKS and CDR2 is YYEKEE (reference sequence). The CDR3 extends over 15 amino acids. With 2 bases removed from V and 4 bases from J, the gap between germline ends came to 16 bases. This chain's CDR3 is CASSFQAGTLYEQYF. Here the CDR3 DNA reads TGTGCCAGCAGCTTCCAGGCCGGGACACTTTACGAGCAGTACTTC.

The chain is built from TRBV27 and TRBJ1-6; D uncertain. This CDR3 is built from 15 residues. Germline CDR1 reads MNHEY; CDR2 reads SMNVEV (reference sequence). Trimming took off 1 base at V and 4 bases at J, with 8 bases between the two ends. The chain's CDR3 is CASSLFTDYNSPLHF. The CDR3 nucleotides are TGTGCCAGCAGTTTATTTACAGATTATAATTCACCCCTCCACTTT.

The V gene is TRBV19, the J gene TRBJ2-5; 7 nucleotides agree with TRBD2. The germline V gene has CDR1 LNHDA and CDR2 SQIVND (reference sequence). V was clipped by 6 bases and J by 9 bases; unmatched bases: 22. The CDR3 contains 17 residues. The CDR3 nucleotides read TGTGCCAGTAGAGCCCTCCGGGGGGAGAGATACCGGGGGGCCCAGTACTTC. This sequence encodes CASRALRGERYRGAQYF.

The chain carries TRBV6-5 and TRBJ2-7, with D unresolved. Per germline, CDR1 MNHEY and CDR2 SVGAGI. The CDR3 is 14 amino acids. V shed 6 bases and J shed 0 bases, with 12 bases lying between them. CDR3 sequence reads: CASSPMWSSYEQYF. For the CDR3, the DNA is TGTGCCAGCAGCCCCATGTGGAGCTCCTACGAGCAGTACTTC.

In this sample, this clone turned up once. This chain connects TRBV28 to TRBJ1-1; D perhaps matches TRBD1 (6 bases). Looked up from germline, CDR1 is MDHEN and CDR2 is SYDVKM. V was cut by 5 bases and J by 1 base, with 14 bases left in between. The CDR3 contains 15 residues. This CDR3 reads CASSPWARGNTEAFF. CDR3 coding DNA: TGTGCCAGCAGTCCCTGGGCCAGGGGGAACACTGAAGCTTTCTTT.